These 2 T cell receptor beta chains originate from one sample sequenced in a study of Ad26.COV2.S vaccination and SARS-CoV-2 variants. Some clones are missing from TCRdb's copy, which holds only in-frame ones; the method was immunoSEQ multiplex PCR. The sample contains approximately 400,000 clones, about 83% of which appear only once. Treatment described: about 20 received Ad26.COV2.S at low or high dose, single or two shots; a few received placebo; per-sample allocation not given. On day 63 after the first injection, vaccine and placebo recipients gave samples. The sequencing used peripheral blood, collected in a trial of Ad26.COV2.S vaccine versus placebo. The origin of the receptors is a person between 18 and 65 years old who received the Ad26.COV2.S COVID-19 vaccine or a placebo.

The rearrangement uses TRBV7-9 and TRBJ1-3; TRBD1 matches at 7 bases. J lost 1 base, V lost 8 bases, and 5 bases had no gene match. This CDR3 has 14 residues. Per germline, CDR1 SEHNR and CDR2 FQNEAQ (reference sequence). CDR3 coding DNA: TGTGCCAGCGAGACAGGGCAGTCTGGAAACACCATATATTTT. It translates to CASETGQSGNTIYF.

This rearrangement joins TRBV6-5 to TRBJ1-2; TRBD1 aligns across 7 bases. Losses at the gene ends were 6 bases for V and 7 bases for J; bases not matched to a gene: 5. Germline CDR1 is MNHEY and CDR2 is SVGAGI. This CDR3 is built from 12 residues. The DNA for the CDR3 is TGTGCCAGCAGCCGGCGACAGGGTGGCTACACCTTC. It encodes CASSRRQGGYTF.